The clone carrying this T cell receptor beta chain was recorded a few times. The target antigen is unknown. The V end was cut by 2 bases, the J end by 3 bases, with 14 bases between. The CDR3 contains 15 residues. From germline, CDR1 is KGHSH and CDR2 LQKENI. The data belong to a study of beta chain features in type 1 diabetes. Findings and limits, study-wide: People with Type 1 diabetes carried modestly yet significantly shorter TCRB CDR3s in all four CD4+ subsets.

CD4+ naive, central memory, regulatory and stem cell-like memory cells were sorted via CD45RO/CCR7/CD25/CD127/CD95/CD27. Sequenced material consisted of expressed TCRB transcripts (all of the isolated RNA was reverse transcribed). Clones were read by immunoSEQ multiplex PCR, and TCRdb kept only the in-frame ones, dropping some. The sample holds about 240,000 clones, more than 11% seen once. Input material: naive CD4+ T cells from blood. The chain uses TRBV18 and TRBJ2-7; a possible D gene is TRBD2 (5 bases). The source is a man aged 25 to 40 with type 1 diabetes. The CDR3 nucleotides are TGTGCCAGCTCACCATCACGGGGTTTGAGCTACGAGCAGTACTTC. Its translation is CASSPSRGLSYEQYF. Combining the CDR3 with reference TRBV18 and TRBJ2-7 gives the whole variable domain NAGVMQNPRHLVRRRGQEARLRCSPMKGHSHVYWYRQLPEEGLKFMVYLQKENIIDESGMPKERFSAEFPKEGPSILRIQQVVRGDSAAYFCASSPSRGLSYEQYFGPGTRLTVT.